The clone carrying this TCR beta chain was seen a single time. The antigen is unknown. These data are taken from a study of T cell responses to AZD1222 COVID-19 vaccine. Study-level results: Recipients of AZD1222 seropositive at baseline numbered only five or six.

Produced via immunoSEQ multiplex PCR; TCRdb's table is partial and in-frame only. Seen here are 68,000 or so clones, approximately 80% observed once, and the top ten hold 9.5% to 13%. The source was peripheral blood, collected on day 0 of AZD1222 vaccination. The sequence was obtained from an adult in good health.

DNA for the CDR3: TGTGCCAGCAGAGCGAGCACAGATACGCAGTATTTT. This translates into CASRASTDTQYF. This chain joins TRBV28 and TRBJ2-3, with D uncertain. Trimming left V 6 bases short and J 0 bases short, with 4 bases between. Germline V gene data show CDR1 as MDHEN and CDR2 as SYDVKM. The CDR3 consists of 12 residues.